The source of this T cell receptor beta chain is a study of blood T cells in healthy people across ages. Whole-study results and caveats: As naive T cell percentage varied, TCR beta diversity correlated strongly with it.

PCR was performed a second time for roughly 6 to 12 cycles using a sample-barcoded 5' primer and a J-beta primer mix. TCRdb ran MiXCR on the 5' RACE reads and lists one entry per CDR3 protein. This table has approximately 1.5 million distinct CDR3 sequences, 42% appearing once. Trimming shortened V by 8 bases and J by 3 bases, and 14 bases separated the two germline ends. The CDR3 covers 13 residues. From germline, CDR1 is ENHRY and CDR2 SYGVKD. A word on this clonotype: Antigen specificity is unknown.

The receptor's source is a woman aged 18-35 years in good health. The sample was blood. This chain joins TRBV10-3 and TRBJ2-7; D is possibly TRBD1 or TRBD2 (5 bases each). The CDR3 here is CAICDQGVYEQYF. DNA of the CDR3: TGTGCCATCTGCGACCAGGGAGTCTACGAGCAGTACTTC.